These T cell receptor beta chains were read from a single sample in a study of control samples from healthy donors and cancer patients. Sequencing was performed with immunoSEQ multiplex PCR; in TCRdb, only in-frame clones are kept and a portion is missing. The sample's table shows about 190,000 clones. Sequences were obtained from blood. These receptor sequences come from a woman aged 30 to 39 in good health. CDR3s include the opening cysteine and the closing phenylalanine or tryptophan. The order of the fields is D gene, J gene, V gene, CDR3 protein, CDR3 DNA. D genes are given only for firm matches.

D gene: TRBD2
J gene: TRBJ2-1
V gene: TRBV4-1
CDR3 protein: CASSPGLAGGPSYNEQFF
CDR3 DNA: TGCGCCAGCAGCCCTGGACTAGCGGGGGGCCCCTCCTACAATGAGCAGTTCTTC

D gene: -
J gene: TRBJ1-2
V gene: TRBV28
CDR3 protein: CASTLPGRGDGYTF
CDR3 DNA: TGTGCCAGCACTCTGCCCGGCAGGGGCGATGGCTACACCTTC

D gene: -
J gene: TRBJ2-7
V gene: TRBV7-3
CDR3 protein: CASSFGPLDEQYF
CDR3 DNA: TGTGCCAGCAGCTTCGGACCTCTTGACGAGCAGTACTTC

D gene: TRBD1
J gene: TRBJ1-2
V gene: TRBV2
CDR3 protein: CASSLTGSYGYTF
CDR3 DNA: TGTGCCAGCAGCCTGACAGGGTCCTATGGCTACACCTTC

D gene: TRBD1
J gene: TRBJ1-1
V gene: TRBV5-5
CDR3 protein: CASSRRPGTGLGTEAFF
CDR3 DNA: TGTGCCAGCAGCCGACGTCCCGGGACAGGGTTGGGCACTGAAGCTTTCTTT

D gene: -
J gene: TRBJ1-6
V gene: TRBV19
CDR3 protein: CASSMGGSRKILHF
CDR3 DNA: TGTGCCAGTAGTATGGGGGGTTCCAGGAAGATCCTCCACTTT

D gene: -
J gene: TRBJ1-1
V gene: TRBV5-1
CDR3 protein: CASSALGGAHTEAFF
CDR3 DNA: TGCGCCAGCAGCGCCCTGGGTGGGGCGCACACTGAAGCTTTCTTT

D gene: -
J gene: TRBJ2-3
V gene: TRBV4-1
CDR3 protein: CASSQPPGGYVQDTQYF
CDR3 DNA: TGCGCCAGCAGCCAACCACCCGGCGGCTACGTCCAGGATACGCAGTATTTT

D gene: TRBD1
J gene: TRBJ1-2
V gene: TRBV5-6
CDR3 protein: CASSLFQGALVHTF
CDR3 DNA: TGTGCCAGCAGCTTGTTTCAGGGGGCGCTGGTGCACACCTTC

D gene: TRBD1
J gene: TRBJ2-7
V gene: TRBV3-1/TRBV3-2
CDR3 protein: CASSLGQGTDEQYF
CDR3 DNA: TGTGCCAGCAGCCTTGGACAGGGAACAGACGAGCAGTACTTC

D gene: -
J gene: TRBJ1-2
V gene: TRBV18
CDR3 protein: CASSPREGLEKYGYTF
CDR3 DNA: TGTGCCAGCTCACCCAGAGAGGGGTTGGAGAAGTATGGCTACACCTTC

D gene: -
J gene: TRBJ1-2
V gene: TRBV6-5
CDR3 protein: CASSTKGGYGYTF
CDR3 DNA: TGTGCCAGCAGTACTAAGGGGGGCTATGGCTACACCTTC

D gene: TRBD1
J gene: TRBJ1-5
V gene: TRBV28
CDR3 protein: CASSPLDRDNQPQHF
CDR3 DNA: TGTGCCAGCAGCCCACTGGACAGGGACAATCAGCCCCAGCATTTT

D gene: -
J gene: TRBJ2-6
V gene: TRBV27
CDR3 protein: CASSFDTGANVLTF
CDR3 DNA: TGTGCCAGCAGTTTTGACACTGGGGCCAACGTCCTGACTTTC

D gene: -
J gene: TRBJ1-6
V gene: TRBV5-1
CDR3 protein: CASTDSWSSYNSPLHF
CDR3 DNA: TGCGCCAGCACCGACAGTTGGAGCTCCTATAATTCACCCCTCCACTTT

D gene: -
J gene: TRBJ1-5
V gene: TRBV28
CDR3 protein: CASSPSGQPQHF
CDR3 DNA: TGTGCCAGCAGTCCCTCAGGCCAGCCCCAGCATTTT

D gene: -
J gene: TRBJ1-5
V gene: TRBV28
CDR3 protein: CASSLSRARHQPQHF
CDR3 DNA: TGTGCCAGCAGTTTAAGCAGGGCCCGACATCAGCCCCAGCATTTT

D gene: -
J gene: TRBJ1-4
V gene: TRBV5-1
CDR3 protein: CASSLNGPGEKLFF
CDR3 DNA: TGCGCCAGCAGCTTGAATGGCCCGGGGGAAAAACTGTTTTTT